This entry is about one T cell receptor beta chain. The antigen is unknown. The sample belongs to a study of CXCR3-negative and CXCR3-positive naive CD8 T cells. The authors made the TRB cDNA libraries by 5' RACE using UMI labels. TCRdb processed the 5' RACE reads again and assigns one entry to each CDR3 protein, with no DNA. This repertoire includes 100,000 to 150,000 distinct CDR3 sequences. The CDR3 contains 15 residues. Looked up from germline, CDR1 is ENHRY and CDR2 is SYGVKD. General study findings and limits: Higher TRB CDR3 hydrophobicity marked CXCR3-positive naive cells relative to CXCR3-negative naive cells.

Triplicate sorts, a few hundred thousand cells apiece, were made for each CD8+ T cell subset. The naive CD8+ gate required CD45RO-CCR7+CD27+CD95- phenotype. The V call is TRBV10-3, the J call TRBJ2-3; TCRdb outputs TRBD1, but without DNA this stays unchecked. The material sequenced was naive CXCR3- CD8+ T cells from blood. This sample's subset: CD45RO-CCR7+CD27+CD95- naive CD8+ T cells lacking CXCR3 (TNR3-). This receptor was obtained from a human donor in good health. Some clones in this sample may be carry-over from other donors' samples. CDR3 loop: CAISGRQGGTDTQYF.